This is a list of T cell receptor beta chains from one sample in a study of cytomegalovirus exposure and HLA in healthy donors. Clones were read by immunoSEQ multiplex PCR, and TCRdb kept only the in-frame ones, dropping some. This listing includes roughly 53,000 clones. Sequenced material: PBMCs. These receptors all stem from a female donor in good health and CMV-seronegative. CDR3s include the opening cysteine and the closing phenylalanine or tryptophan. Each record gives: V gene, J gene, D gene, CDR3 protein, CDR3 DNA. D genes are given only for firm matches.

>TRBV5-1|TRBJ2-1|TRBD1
CASSLGTGTPNEQFF
TGCGCCAGCAGCTTGGGGACAGGGACCCCCAATGAGCAGTTCTTC
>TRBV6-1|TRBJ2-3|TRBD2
CASSEEGGRGADTQYF
TGTGCCAGCAGTGAAGAAGGCGGGAGAGGGGCAGATACGCAGTATTTT
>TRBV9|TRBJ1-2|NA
CASSVTPGGGGYTF
TGTGCCAGCAGCGTCACCCCGGGAGGTGGTGGCTACACCTTC
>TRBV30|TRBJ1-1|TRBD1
CAYQGGQTVPFF
TGTGCCTACCAAGGGGGACAGACGGTCCCTTTCTTT
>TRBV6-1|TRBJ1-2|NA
CASSPDSYGYTF
TGTGCCAGCTCACCGGACAGCTATGGCTACACCTTC
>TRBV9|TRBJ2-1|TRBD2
CASSVGTSGVREQFF
TGTGCCAGCAGCGTTGGGACTAGCGGCGTGAGGGAGCAGTTCTTC
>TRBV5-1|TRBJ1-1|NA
CASSLARSEGGNTEAFF
TGCGCCAGCAGCTTGGCCAGGTCAGAGGGTGGAAACACTGAAGCTTTCTTT
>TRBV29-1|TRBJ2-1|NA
CSVGKQVPYNEQFF
TGCAGCGTTGGGAAACAGGTCCCCTACAATGAGCAGTTCTTC
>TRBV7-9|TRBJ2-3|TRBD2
CASYTGPSGGPTDTQYF
TGTGCCAGCTACACTGGGCCTAGCGGGGGGCCCACAGATACGCAGTATTTT
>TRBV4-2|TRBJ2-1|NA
CASSQGSVSSYNEQFF
TGTGCCAGCAGCCAAGGGAGTGTAAGCTCCTACAATGAGCAGTTCTTC
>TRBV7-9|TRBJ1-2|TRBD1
CASNSGTEPGYTF
TGTGCCAGCAACTCCGGGACAGAGCCCGGCTACACCTTC
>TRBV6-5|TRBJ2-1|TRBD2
CASSSYSGSRDNEQFF
TGTGCCAGCAGTTCCTATAGCGGGAGTAGGGACAATGAGCAGTTCTTC
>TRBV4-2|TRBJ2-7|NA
CASSQLLAPSSYEQYF
TGTGCCAGCAGCCAGTTATTAGCGCCCAGCTCCTACGAGCAGTACTTC
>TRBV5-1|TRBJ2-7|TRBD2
CASSYLSGGYEQYF
TGCGCCAGCAGCTACCTAAGCGGGGGATACGAGCAGTACTTC
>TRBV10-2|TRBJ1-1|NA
CASSVGQPEAFF
TGCGCCAGCAGTGTAGGACAGCCTGAAGCTTTCTTT
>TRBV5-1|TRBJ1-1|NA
CASSFGQPGDTEAFF
TGCGCCAGCAGCTTCGGACAGCCCGGGGACACTGAAGCTTTCTTT
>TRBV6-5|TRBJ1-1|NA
CASSRRQTSNTEAFF
TGTGCCAGCAGCCGTAGACAGACGTCCAACACTGAAGCTTTCTTT
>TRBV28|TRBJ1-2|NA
CASRRADYGYTF
TGTGCCAGCAGGCGGGCGGACTATGGCTACACCTTC
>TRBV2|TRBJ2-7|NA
CARSAEYEQYF
TGTGCCAGAAGCGCAGAGTACGAGCAGTACTTC
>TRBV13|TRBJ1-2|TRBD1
CASSPHRGPNYGYTF
TGTGCCAGCAGCCCACACAGGGGGCCCAACTATGGCTACACCTTC
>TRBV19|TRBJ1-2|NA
CASSIPGGYTF
TGTGCCAGTAGTATACCGGGAGGCTACACCTTC
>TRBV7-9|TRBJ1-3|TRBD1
CASSPDRERNTIYF
TGTGCCAGCAGCCCGGACAGGGAAAGAAACACCATATATTTT
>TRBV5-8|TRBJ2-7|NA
CASSPLKTGTYEQYF
TGTGCCAGCAGCCCCCTTAAAACAGGAACCTACGAGCAGTACTTC
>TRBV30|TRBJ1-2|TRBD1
CAWSLEGGRSYGYTF
TGTGCCTGGAGTCTAGAAGGGGGCAGGAGCTATGGCTACACCTTC
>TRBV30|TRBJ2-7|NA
CAWGSRQAFSYEQYF
TGTGCCTGGGGGTCCAGACAGGCCTTCTCCTACGAGCAGTACTTC
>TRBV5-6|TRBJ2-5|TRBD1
CASSPRTGQETQYF
TGTGCCAGCAGCCCTCGGACAGGTCAAGAGACCCAGTACTTC
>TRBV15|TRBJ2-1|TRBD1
CATSRVGQGGHEQFF
TGTGCCACCAGCAGAGTTGGACAGGGTGGGCATGAGCAGTTCTTC
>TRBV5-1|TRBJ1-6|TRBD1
CASSLTGVNSPLHF
TGCGCCAGCAGTTTAACAGGGGTGAATTCACCCCTCCACTTT
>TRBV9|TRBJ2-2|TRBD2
CASSVGSGGRTGELFF
TGTGCCAGCAGCGTAGGTTCGGGGGGACGCACCGGGGAGCTGTTTTTT
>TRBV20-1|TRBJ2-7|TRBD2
CSASLAREYF
TGCAGTGCCTCACTAGCGCGGGAGTACTTC
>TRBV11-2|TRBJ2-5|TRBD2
CASSRGLAFETQYF
TGTGCCAGCAGCCGGGGACTAGCGTTCGAGACCCAGTACTTC
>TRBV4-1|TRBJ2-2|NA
CASSQDGSRGNTGELFF
TGCGCCAGCAGCCAAGATGGAAGCCGGGGGAACACCGGGGAGCTGTTTTTT
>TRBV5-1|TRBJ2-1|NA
CASSLSGFYNEQFF
TGCGCCAGCAGCTTGTCGGGGTTCTACAATGAGCAGTTCTTC
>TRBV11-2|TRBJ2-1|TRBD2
CASSLIGLADEQFF
TGTGCCAGCAGCTTGATAGGACTAGCGGATGAGCAGTTCTTC
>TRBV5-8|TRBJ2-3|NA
CASSPGITADTQYF
TGTGCCAGCAGCCCGGGAATTACCGCAGATACGCAGTATTTT
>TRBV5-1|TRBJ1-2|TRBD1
CASSSSGQGMGGYTF
TGCGCCAGCAGCTCCTCGGGACAGGGAATGGGGGGCTACACCTTC
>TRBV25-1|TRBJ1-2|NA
CASSPGNYGYTF
TGTGCCAGCAGCCCCGGGAACTATGGCTACACCTTC
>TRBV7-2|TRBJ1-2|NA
CASSPDINYGYTF
TGTGCCAGCAGCCCAGATATTAACTATGGCTACACCTTC
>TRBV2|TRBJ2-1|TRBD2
CASRGGLANIEQFF
TGTGCCAGCCGCGGGGGACTAGCGAACATTGAGCAGTTCTTC
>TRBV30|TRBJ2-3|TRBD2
CAVGASGGSTDTQYF
TGTGCCGTGGGGGCTAGCGGGGGGTCCACAGATACGCAGTATTTT
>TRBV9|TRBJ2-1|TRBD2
CASSVRPSGGANEQFF
TGTGCCAGCAGCGTACGTCCGAGCGGGGGGGCGAATGAGCAGTTCTTC
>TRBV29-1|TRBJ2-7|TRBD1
CSVGTGSYEQYF
TGCAGCGTGGGGACAGGCTCCTACGAGCAGTACTTC
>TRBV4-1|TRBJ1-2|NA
CASSQDPARGSGYTF
TGCGCCAGCAGCCAAGATCCAGCTCGGGGGAGTGGCTACACCTTC
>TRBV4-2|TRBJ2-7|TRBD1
CASSQDLGSDRGYEQYF
TGTGCCAGCAGCCAAGATCTAGGGTCTGACAGGGGGTACGAGCAGTACTTC
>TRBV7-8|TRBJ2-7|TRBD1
CASSLVGQGYEQYF
TGTGCCAGCAGCTTAGTTGGACAGGGCTACGAGCAGTACTTC
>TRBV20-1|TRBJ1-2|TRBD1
CSAGDRFGYTF
TGCAGTGCTGGGGACAGGTTTGGCTACACCTTC
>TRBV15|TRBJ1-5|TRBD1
CATSRDSLNQPQHF
TGTGCCACCAGCCGGGACAGCCTCAATCAGCCCCAGCATTTT
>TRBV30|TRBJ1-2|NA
CAWSAAGFNYGYTF
TGTGCCTGGAGTGCCGCGGGATTTAACTATGGCTACACCTTC
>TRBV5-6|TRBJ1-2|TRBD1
CASSRDRYGYTF
TGTGCCAGCAGCCGGGACAGGTATGGCTACACCTTC
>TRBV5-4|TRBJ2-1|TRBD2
CASSPREENEQFF
TGTGCCAGCAGCCCCCGGGAGGAGAATGAGCAGTTCTTC
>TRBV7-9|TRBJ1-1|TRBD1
CASSSTGESLNTEAFF
TGTGCCAGCAGCTCGACAGGGGAAAGTTTGAACACTGAAGCTTTCTTT
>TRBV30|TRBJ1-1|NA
CASGRFVNTEDFF
TGTGCTTCAGGGCGTTTTGTGAACACTGAAGATTTCTTT
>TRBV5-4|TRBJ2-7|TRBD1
CASSLGGQAEQYF
TGTGCCAGCAGCTTGGGAGGACAGGCCGAGCAGTACTTC
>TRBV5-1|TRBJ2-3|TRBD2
CASSSSGSTDTQYF
TGCGCCAGCAGCAGCAGCGGGAGTACAGATACGCAGTATTTT
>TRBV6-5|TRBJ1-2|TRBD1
CASSSSGTGGGYTF
TGTGCCAGCAGTAGCTCCGGGACAGGGGGGGGCTACACCTTC
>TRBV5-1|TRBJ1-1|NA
CASSFLGEAFF
TGCGCCAGCAGCTTCCTAGGAGAAGCTTTCTTT
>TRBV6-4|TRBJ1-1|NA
CASSLTENTEAFF
TGTGCCAGCAGTCTGACAGAGAACACTGAAGCTTTCTTT
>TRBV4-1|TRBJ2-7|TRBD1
CASSQVRGQGREQYF
TGCGCCAGCAGCCAAGTCCGGGGACAGGGTCGCGAGCAGTACTTC
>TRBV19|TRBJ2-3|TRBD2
CASSPLAGAVTDTQYF
TGTGCCAGTAGTCCACTAGCGGGGGCCGTCACAGATACGCAGTATTTT
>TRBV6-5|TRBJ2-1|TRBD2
CASSYSGLAGHNEQFF
TGTGCCAGCAGTTACTCCGGACTAGCGGGACACAATGAGCAGTTCTTC